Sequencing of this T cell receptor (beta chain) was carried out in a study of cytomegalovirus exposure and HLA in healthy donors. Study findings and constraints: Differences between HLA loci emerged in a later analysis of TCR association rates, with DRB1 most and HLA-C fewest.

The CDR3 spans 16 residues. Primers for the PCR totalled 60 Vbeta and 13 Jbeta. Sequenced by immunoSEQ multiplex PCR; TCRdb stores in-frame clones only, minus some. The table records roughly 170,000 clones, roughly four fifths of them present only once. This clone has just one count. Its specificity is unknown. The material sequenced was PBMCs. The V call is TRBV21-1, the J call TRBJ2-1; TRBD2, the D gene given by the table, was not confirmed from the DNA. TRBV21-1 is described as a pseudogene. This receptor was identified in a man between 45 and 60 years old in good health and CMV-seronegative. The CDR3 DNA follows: TGTGCCAGCAGGGAAAGGGGGCTAGCGGGAGTGGGTGAGCAGTTCTTC. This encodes CASRERGLAGVGEQFF.